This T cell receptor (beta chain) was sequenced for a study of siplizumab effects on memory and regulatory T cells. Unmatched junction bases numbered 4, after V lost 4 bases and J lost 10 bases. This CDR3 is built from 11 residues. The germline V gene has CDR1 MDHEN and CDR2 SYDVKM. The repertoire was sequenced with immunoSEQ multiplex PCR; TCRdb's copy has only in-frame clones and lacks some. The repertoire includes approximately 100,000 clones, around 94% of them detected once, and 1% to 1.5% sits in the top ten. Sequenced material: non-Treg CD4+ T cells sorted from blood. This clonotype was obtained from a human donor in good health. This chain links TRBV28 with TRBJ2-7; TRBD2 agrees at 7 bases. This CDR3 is CASSWRELQYF. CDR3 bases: TGTGCCAGCAGTTGGCGGGAGCTCCAGTACTTC.